This T cell receptor beta chain derives from a study of cytomegalovirus exposure and HLA in healthy donors. Overall study findings and caveats: Earlier analysis yielded a pattern in which most TCR beta V segments were productive about 90% or about 30% of the time.

CDR1 is MGHRA, CDR2 YSYEKL, per germline. This CDR3 region has 15 residues. V was trimmed by 6 bases and J by 2 bases, leaving 17 bases between them. Both 60 Vbeta primers and 13 Jbeta primers went into the PCR. Sequenced by immunoSEQ multiplex PCR; TCRdb stores in-frame clones only, minus some. The sample has approximately 76,000 clones; around 80% are singletons. As to this clone: As yet, its antigen is unknown.

The receptor's source is a man under 40 in good health and CMV-seronegative. The sample was PBMCs. The chain joins TRBV4-1 to TRBJ2-7, with D maybe TRBD2 (5 bases). The CDR3 bases are TGCGCCAGCAGTCGCACCGGAGACTACACCTACGAGCAGTACTTC. This codes for CASSRTGDYTYEQYF.